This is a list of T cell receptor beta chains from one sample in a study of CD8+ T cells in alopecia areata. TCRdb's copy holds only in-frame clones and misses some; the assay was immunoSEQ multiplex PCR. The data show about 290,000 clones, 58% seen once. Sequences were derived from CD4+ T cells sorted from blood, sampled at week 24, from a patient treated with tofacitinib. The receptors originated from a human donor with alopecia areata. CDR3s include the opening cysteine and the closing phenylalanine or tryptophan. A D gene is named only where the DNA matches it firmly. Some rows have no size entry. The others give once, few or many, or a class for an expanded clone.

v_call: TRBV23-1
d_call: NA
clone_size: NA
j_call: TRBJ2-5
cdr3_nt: TGCGCCAGCAGAGAGACAGGCCAAGAGACCCAGTACTTC
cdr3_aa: CASRETGQETQYF

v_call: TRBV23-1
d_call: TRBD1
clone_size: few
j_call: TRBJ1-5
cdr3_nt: TGCGCCAGCAGTCCATGGACAGGCTTCGTTGGAGGGGGCAATCAGCCCCAGCATTTT
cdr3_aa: CASSPWTGFVGGGNQPQHF

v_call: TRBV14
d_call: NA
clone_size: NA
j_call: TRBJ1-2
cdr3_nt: TGTGCCAGCAGCCAGAGAAACTATGGCTACACCTTC
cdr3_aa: CASSQRNYGYTF

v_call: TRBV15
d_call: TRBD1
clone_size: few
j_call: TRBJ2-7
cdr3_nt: TGTGCCACCAGCCGGGAACAGGGGTGGGAGCAGTACTTC
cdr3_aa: CATSREQGWEQYF

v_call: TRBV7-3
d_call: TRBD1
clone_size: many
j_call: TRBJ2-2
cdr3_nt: TGTGCCAGCAGCCCAGGGACAGGGGGCACCGGGGAGCTGTTTTTT
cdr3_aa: CASSPGTGGTGELFF

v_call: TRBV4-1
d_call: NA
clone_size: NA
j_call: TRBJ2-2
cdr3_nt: TGCGCCAGCAGCCTTCCATCAAGACCTATCTTCACCGGGGAGCTGTTTTTT
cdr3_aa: CASSLPSRPIFTGELFF

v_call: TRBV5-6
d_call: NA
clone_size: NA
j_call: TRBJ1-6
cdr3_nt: TGTGCCAGCAGTATCAGCGTGGGGGGCGCGGAATCCTACAATTCACCCCTCCACTTT
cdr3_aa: CASSISVGGAESYNSPLHF

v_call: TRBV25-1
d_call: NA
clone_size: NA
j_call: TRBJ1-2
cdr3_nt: TGTGCCAGCAGTGAAGCCGGAGAGGATGGCTACACCTTC
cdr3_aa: CASSEAGEDGYTF

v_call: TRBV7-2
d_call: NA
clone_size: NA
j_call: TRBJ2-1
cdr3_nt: TGTGCCAGCAGATTCAGAAATGAGCAGTTCTTC
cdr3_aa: CASRFRNEQFF

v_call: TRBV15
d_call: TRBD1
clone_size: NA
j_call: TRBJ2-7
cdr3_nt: TGTGCCACCAGCAATGGACAGGGCTACGAGCAGTACTTC
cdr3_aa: CATSNGQGYEQYF

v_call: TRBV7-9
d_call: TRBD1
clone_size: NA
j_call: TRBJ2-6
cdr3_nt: TGTGCCAGCAAAAGGGGACAGGCCCTCTCTGGGGCCAACGTCCTGACTTTC
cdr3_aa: CASKRGQALSGANVLTF

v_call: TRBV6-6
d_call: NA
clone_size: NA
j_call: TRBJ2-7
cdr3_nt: TGTGCCAGCAGTTACTACGGGGGACGGGGCGAGCAGTACTTC
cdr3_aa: CASSYYGGRGEQYF

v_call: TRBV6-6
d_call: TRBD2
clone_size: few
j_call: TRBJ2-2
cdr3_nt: TGTGCCAGCAGTTACGGGACTAGCGGGAGGGTTACGCTGTTTTTT
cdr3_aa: CASSYGTSGRVTLFF

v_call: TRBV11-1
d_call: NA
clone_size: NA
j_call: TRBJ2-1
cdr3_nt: TGTGCCAGCAGCTTAGGACGGGGTGCGAATGAGCAGTTCTTC
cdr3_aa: CASSLGRGANEQFF

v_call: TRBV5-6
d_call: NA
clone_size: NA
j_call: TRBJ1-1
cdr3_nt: TGTGCCAGCAGCTGGGGAACTGAAGCTTTCTTT
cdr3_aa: CASSWGTEAFF

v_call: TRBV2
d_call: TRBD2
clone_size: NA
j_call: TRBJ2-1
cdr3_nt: TGTGCCAGCAGCCCAACGGGGCGGGGGACCTCCTACAATGAGCAGTTCTTC
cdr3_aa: CASSPTGRGTSYNEQFF

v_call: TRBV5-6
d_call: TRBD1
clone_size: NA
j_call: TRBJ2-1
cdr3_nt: TGTGCCAGCAGCTTGTCCGGGACAGGCAATGAGCAGTTCTTC
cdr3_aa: CASSLSGTGNEQFF

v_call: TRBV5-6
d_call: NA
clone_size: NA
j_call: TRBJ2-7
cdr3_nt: TGTGCCAGCAGCCGAAGCGGGGAGCAGTACTTC
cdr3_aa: CASSRSGEQYF

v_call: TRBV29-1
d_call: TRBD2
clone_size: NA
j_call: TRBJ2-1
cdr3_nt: TGCAGCGTTACGACTAGCGGGGGCTTTCGCGGTGAGCAGTTCTTC
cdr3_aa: CSVTTSGGFRGEQFF

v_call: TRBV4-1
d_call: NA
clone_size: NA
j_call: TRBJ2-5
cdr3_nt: TGCGCCAGCAGCCAAGACCGGACCGAGACCCAGTACTTC
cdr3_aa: CASSQDRTETQYF

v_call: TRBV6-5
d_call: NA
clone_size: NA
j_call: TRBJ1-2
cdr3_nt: TGTGCCAGCAGTTCCGGACAGCCCTACTATGGCTACACCTTC
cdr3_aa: CASSSGQPYYGYTF

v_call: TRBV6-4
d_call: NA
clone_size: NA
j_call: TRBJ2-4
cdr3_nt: TGTGCCAGCAGTGAGAGGGGTAGGAACATTCAGTACTTC
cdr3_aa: CASSERGRNIQYF

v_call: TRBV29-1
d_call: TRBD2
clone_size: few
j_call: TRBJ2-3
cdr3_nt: TGCAGCGTTGAAGTTTCTAGCGGGGGGTTGACAGATACGCAGTATTTT
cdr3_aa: CSVEVSSGGLTDTQYF

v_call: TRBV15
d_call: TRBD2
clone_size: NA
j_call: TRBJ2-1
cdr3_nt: TGTGCCACCGGACACACTAGCGGGGGGACAGAGGATGAGCAGTTCTTC
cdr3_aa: CATGHTSGGTEDEQFF

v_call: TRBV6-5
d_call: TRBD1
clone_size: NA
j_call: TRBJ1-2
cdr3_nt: TGTGCCAGTACCCCCGCGGGACAGGCCTATGGCTACACCTTC
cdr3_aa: CASTPAGQAYGYTF

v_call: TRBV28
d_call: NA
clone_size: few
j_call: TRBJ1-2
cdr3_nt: TGTGCCAGCAGTTTTGGCCAGGGCTATGGCTACACCTTC
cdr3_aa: CASSFGQGYGYTF

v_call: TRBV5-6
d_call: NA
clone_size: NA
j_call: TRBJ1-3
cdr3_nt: TGTGCCAGCAGCTTAACAGGGTTGAGCTCTGGAAACACCATATATTTT
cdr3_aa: CASSLTGLSSGNTIYF

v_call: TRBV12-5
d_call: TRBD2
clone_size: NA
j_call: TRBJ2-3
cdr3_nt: TGTGCTAGTGGTTCGGGGGGAGATACGCAGTATTTT
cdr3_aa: CASGSGGDTQYF

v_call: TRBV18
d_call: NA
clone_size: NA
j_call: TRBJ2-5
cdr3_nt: TGTGCCAGCTCACCCCAGTTTGGATGGGACCAGTACTTC
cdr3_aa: CASSPQFGWDQYF

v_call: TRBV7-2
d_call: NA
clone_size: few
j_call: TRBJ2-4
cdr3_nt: TGTGCCAGCAGCCAACTAACGGGTCGTCCGAACATTCAGTACTTC
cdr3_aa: CASSQLTGRPNIQYF

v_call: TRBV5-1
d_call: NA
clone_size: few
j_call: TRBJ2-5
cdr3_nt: TGCGCCAGCAGCCTAGTGGGAAACCAAGAGACCCAGTACTTC
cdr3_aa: CASSLVGNQETQYF

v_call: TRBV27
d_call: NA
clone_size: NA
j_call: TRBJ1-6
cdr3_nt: TGTGCCAGCAGTTCCCAGATCCCGTTGAGTTCACCCCTCCACTTT
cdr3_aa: CASSSQIPLSSPLHF

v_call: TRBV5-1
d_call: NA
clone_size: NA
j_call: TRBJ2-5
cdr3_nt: TGCGCCAGCAGCTTGGTTCCGGCGTACGACGGCCGGGGAATCACGTACTTC
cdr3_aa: CASSLVPAYDGRGITYF

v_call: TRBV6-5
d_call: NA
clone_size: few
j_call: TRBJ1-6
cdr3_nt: TGTGCCAGCAGAATTGACGGGGGATTAGGATCACCCCTCCACTTT
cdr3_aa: CASRIDGGLGSPLHF

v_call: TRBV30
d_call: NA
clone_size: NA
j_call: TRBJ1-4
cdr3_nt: TGTGCCTGGAGTGTAACTAAGTTGATGGCAACTAATGAAAAACTGTTTTTT
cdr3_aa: CAWSVTKLMATNEKLFF

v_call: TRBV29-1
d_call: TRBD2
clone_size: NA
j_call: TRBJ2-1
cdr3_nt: TGCAGCGTTCATCGGCGGGGGGGCCCCAATGAGCAGTTCTTC
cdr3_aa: CSVHRRGGPNEQFF

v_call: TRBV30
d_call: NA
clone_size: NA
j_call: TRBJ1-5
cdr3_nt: TGTGCCTGGAGTGTATCCGGGAATCAGCCCCAGCATTTT
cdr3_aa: CAWSVSGNQPQHF

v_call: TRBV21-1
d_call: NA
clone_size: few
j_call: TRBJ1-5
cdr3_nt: TGTGCCAGCAGCAAGCCTCCCGGGACAGGGGATCAGCCCCAGCATTTT
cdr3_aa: CASSKPPGTGDQPQHF

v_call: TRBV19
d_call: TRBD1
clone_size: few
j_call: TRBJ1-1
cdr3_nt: TGTGCCAGTAGTATAGGGGACAGGGCCACTGAAGCTTTCTTT
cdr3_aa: CASSIGDRATEAFF

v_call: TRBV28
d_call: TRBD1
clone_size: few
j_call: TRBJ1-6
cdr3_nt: TGTGCCAGCAGCGTTCCTCCGACAGGGAATAATTCACCCCTCCACTTT
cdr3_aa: CASSVPPTGNNSPLHF

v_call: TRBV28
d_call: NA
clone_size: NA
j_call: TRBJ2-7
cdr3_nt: TGTGCCAGCAGTGGAGGGTCCCATCTACCCTACGAGCAGTACTTC
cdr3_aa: CASSGGSHLPYEQYF

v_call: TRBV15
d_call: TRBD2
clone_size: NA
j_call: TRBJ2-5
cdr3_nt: TGTGCCACCAGCACCACTGGCGGGAGGCGGCAAGAGACCCAGTACTTC
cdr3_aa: CATSTTGGRRQETQYF

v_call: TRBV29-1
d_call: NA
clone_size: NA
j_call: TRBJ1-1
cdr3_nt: TGCAGCGTTGAAGGGTGGGCTCCGAACACTGAAGCTTTCTTT
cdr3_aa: CSVEGWAPNTEAFF

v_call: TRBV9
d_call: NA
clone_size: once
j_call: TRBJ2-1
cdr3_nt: TGTGCCAGCAGCGTAGCTGGGACATCCTACAATGAGCAGTTCTTC
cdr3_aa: CASSVAGTSYNEQFF

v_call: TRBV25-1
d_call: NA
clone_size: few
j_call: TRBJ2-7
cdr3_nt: TGTGCCAGCAGTTTACACGGGACACGTACCTACGAGCAGTACTTC
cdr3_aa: CASSLHGTRTYEQYF

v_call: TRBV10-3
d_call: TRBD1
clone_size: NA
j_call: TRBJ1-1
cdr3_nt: TGTGCCATCAGTGCTGACAGGGAGGAAGCTTTCTTT
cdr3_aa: CAISADREEAFF